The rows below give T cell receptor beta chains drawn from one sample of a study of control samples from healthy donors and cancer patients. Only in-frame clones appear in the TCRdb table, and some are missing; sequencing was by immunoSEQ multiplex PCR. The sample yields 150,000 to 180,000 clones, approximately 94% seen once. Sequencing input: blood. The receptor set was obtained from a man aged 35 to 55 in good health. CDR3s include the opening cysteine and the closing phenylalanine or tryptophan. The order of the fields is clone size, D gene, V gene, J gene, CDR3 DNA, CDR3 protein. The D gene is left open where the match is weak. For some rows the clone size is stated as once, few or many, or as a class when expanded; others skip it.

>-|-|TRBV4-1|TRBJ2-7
TGCGCCAGCAGCCAAGTCGGCGACGCCGAGCAGTACTTC
CASSQVGDAEQYF
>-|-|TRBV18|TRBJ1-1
TGTGCCAGCTCAAGAGGTAGGGGGAACACTGAAGCTTTCTTT
CASSRGRGNTEAFF
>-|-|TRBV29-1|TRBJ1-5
TGCAGCGTTGAGGAACAGCCCCAGCATTTT
CSVEEQPQHF
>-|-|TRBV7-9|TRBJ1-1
TGTGCCAGCAGCTTAGCGGGACCGAACACTGAAGCTTTCTTT
CASSLAGPNTEAFF
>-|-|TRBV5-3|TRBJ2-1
TGTGCCAGAAGCTGGCCCTCCAGGGGCGGTGAGCAGTTCTTC
CARSWPSRGGEQFF
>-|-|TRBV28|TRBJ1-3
TGTGCCAGCAAATCCCCGCGGGGATCTGGAAACACCATATATTTT
CASKSPRGSGNTIYF
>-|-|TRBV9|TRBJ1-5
TGTGCCAGCAGCCCGAGAGGGCCCCAGCATTTT
CASSPRGPQHF
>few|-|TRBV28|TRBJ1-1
TGTGCCAGCAGTTCTGGAGGATCCGGGGCGGACACTGAAGCTTTCTTT
CASSSGGSGADTEAFF
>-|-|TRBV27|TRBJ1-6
TGTGCCAGCAGTCCCCAGGGCAGCTCCTATAATTCACCCCTCCACTTT
CASSPQGSSYNSPLHF
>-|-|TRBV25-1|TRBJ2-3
TGTGCCAGCAGTGAATGGGGGGACTCTTCATACACAGATACGCAGTATTTT
CASSEWGDSSYTDTQYF
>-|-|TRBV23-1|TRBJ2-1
TGCGCCAGCAGTCAAAGAGGGGGGGTCAATGAGCAGTTCTTC
CASSQRGGVNEQFF
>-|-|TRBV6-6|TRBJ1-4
TGTGCCAGCAGTCCGGGGTGGACTGAAAAACTGTTTTTT
CASSPGWTEKLFF
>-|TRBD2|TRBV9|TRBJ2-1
TGTGCCAGCAGCGTAGTCGGGGGGTCCTACAATGAGCAGTTCTTC
CASSVVGGSYNEQFF
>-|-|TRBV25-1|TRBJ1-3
TGTGCCACCGGAAGCAGGGGAAACACCATATATTTT
CATGSRGNTIYF